What follows is one TCR beta chain and its context. What it binds is not known. The CDR3 spans 13 residues. CDR1 MNHNY and CDR2 SVGAGI come from the germline V gene (reference sequence). Unmatched junction bases numbered 4, after V lost 6 bases and J lost 8 bases. Primers: 60 Vbeta forward and 13 Jbeta reverse. The data were produced by immunoSEQ multiplex PCR, yet TCRdb's version contains in-frame clones alone and is incomplete. The table shows approximately 50,000 clones, with around 82% occurring only once. The sample originates from a study of cytomegalovirus exposure and HLA in healthy donors. Study results and limitations: Most TCR beta V segments were productive about 90% or about 30% of the time in an earlier analysis. In a later analysis, productive TCRs from donors in an Asian-associated ancestry cluster reportedly carried fewer N-insertions than the cohort mean.

Source material: PBMCs. This sequence originates from a man aged 30 to 45 in good health and CMV-seropositive. V and J are TRBV6-6 and TRBJ1-4; 9 bases fit TRBD1. The CDR3 spells CASRRTGDEKLFF. CDR3 DNA: TGTGCCAGCAGACGGACAGGGGACGAAAAACTGTTTTTT.